These 6 T cell receptor beta chains were all obtained from the same sample, sequenced in a study of CD8+CD57+ T cells in acquired aplastic anemia. Using genomic DNA as the template, TCR beta VDJ and CDR3 profiling was carried out. TCRdb re-called the reads with MiXCR, one entry per CDR3 protein. The repertoire has about 210,000 distinct CDR3 sequences, 61% of them found once; the top ten carry 25% to 30%. The sample comprised sorted CD4+, CD8+, or CD8+CD57+ T cells (not recorded which) from PBMCs. These receptors were taken from a human donor in good health.

The V call is TRBV7-9, the J call TRBJ2-6; D gene unclear. The CDR3 runs 15 residues. V lost 8 bases and J lost 0, with 11 bases in between. Per germline, CDR1 SEHNR and CDR2 FQNEAQ (reference sequence). CDR3 sequence (DNA): TGTGCCAGCGGAGTGACGGACTCTGGGGCCAACGTCCTGACTTTC. Protein product: CASGVTDSGANVLTF.

The chain has TRBV9 and TRBJ2-1; D possibly matches TRBD1 or TRBD2 (5 bases each). The length of the CDR3 is 16 residues. Trimming removed 4 bases from V and 7 bases from J, with 21 bases in between. CDR1 SGDLS and CDR2 YYNGEE come from the germline V gene. The CDR3 is CASSPTSGTRRNEQFF. In nucleotides, the CDR3 is TGTGCCAGCAGCCCTACCTCCGGGACGAGGAGAAATGAGCAGTTCTTC.

This clonotype occurred many times. The chain uses TRBV19 and TRBJ2-7; D might be TRBD1 or TRBD2, each matching 8 bases. The CDR3 is made up of 18 amino acids. Deletions cut 6 bases from V and 0 bases from J, with 24 bases between. Per germline, CDR1 LNHDA and CDR2 SQIVND (reference sequence). The CDR3 reads CASSPTSDRGSGSYEQYF. DNA of the CDR3: TGTGCCAGTAGCCCGACTAGCGACAGGGGATCTGGCTCCTACGAGCAGTACTTC.

This clonotype was seen only a few times. CDR3: CATSDFGETQYF. In DNA form, the CDR3 reads TGTGCCACCAGTGATTTTGGGGAGACCCAGTACTTC. V usage is TRBV24-1 and J usage is TRBJ2-5; D uncertain. Trimming shortened V by 1 base and J by 5 bases, and 4 bases separated the two germline ends. The CDR3 sequence is 12 residues long. Looked up from germline, CDR1 is KGHDR and CDR2 is SFDVKD.

V gene TRBV7-9 combines with J gene TRBJ2-5; D ambiguous. The CDR3 is 13 residues long. V lost 5 bases and J lost 5, with 12 bases in between. The germline CDR1 and CDR2 sequences are SEHNR and FQNEAQ (reference sequence). This chain's CDR3 is CASSKGFWETQYF. In DNA form, the CDR3 reads TGTGCCAGCAGCAAGGGATTTTGGGAGACCCAGTACTTC.

This sequence joins TRBV6-4 and TRBJ2-1, with 10 bases aligning to TRBD1. J lost 6 bases, V lost 4 bases, and 0 bases had no gene match. The CDR3 extends over 13 amino acids. In germline, CDR1 is MRHNA, CDR2 SNTAGT. CDR3 region: CASSGTGGNEQFF. Here the CDR3 DNA reads TGTGCCAGCAGTGGGACAGGGGGCAATGAGCAGTTCTTC.